The TCR beta chain under discussion was sequenced for a study of blood T cell repertoires in COVID-19. Assay: immunoSEQ multiplex PCR; the TCRdb copy retains only in-frame clones and omits some. Here the sample spans approximately 240,000 clones, more than 75% being singletons. Looked up from germline, CDR1 is MNHEY and CDR2 is SVGEGT. CDR3 length: 18 amino acids. Deletions cut 6 bases from V and 0 bases from J, with 21 bases between. The V and J genes are TRBV6-2 or TRBV6-3 and TRBJ2-4; a weak D match, TRBD1 (5 bases). Sequenced input: peripheral blood. The sequence derives from a woman aged 30 to 39 who had recovered from COVID-19. Here the CDR3 reads CASSRLRQTILAKNIQYF. In DNA form, the CDR3 reads TGTGCCAGCAGCCGTCTACGACAGACCATCCTAGCCAAAAACATTCAGTACTTC.